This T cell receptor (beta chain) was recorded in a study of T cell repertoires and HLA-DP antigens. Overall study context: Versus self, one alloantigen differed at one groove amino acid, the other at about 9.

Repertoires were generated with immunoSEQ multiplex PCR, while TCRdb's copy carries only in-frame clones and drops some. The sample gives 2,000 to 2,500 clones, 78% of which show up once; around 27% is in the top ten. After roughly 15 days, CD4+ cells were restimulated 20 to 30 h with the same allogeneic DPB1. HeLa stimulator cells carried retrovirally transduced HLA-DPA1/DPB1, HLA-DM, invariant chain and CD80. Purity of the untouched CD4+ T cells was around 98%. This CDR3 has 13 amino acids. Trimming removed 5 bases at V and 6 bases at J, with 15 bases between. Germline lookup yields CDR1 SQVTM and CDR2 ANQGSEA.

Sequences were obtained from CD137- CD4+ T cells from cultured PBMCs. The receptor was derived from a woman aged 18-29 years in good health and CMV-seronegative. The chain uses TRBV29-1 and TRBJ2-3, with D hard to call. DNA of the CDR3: TGCAGCGTTCCGGCCGTATTCAGGGATACGCAGTATTTT. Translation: CSVPAVFRDTQYF.